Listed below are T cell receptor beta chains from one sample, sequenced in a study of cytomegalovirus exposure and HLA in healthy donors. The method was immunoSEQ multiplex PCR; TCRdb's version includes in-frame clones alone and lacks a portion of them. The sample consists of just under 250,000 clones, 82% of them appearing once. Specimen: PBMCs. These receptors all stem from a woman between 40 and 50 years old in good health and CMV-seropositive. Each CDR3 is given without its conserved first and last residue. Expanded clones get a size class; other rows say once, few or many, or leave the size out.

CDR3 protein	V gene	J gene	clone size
ASRVDTNYGYT	TRBV19	TRBJ1-2	NA
ASSPSETQY	TRBV11-2	TRBJ2-5	NA
AWSRRGIGDTQY	TRBV30	TRBJ2-3	NA
ASTRAAGNTGELF	TRBV5-4	TRBJ2-2	few
ASSLARVSGTETQY	TRBV7-2	TRBJ2-5	once
ASSPSYEQY	TRBV27	TRBJ2-7	NA
SVVTGNRYEQY	TRBV29-1	TRBJ2-7	NA
ASSLGGWETQY	TRBV7-8	TRBJ2-5	NA
ASSSGRAGYEQY	TRBV6-1	TRBJ2-7	NA
ASSPGGSTDTQY	TRBV18	TRBJ2-3	NA
ASSPPRGGETQY	TRBV6-1	TRBJ2-5	NA
ASSLLSGGAGYGYT	TRBV4-3	TRBJ1-2	NA
ASSREGARGEAF	TRBV11-3	TRBJ1-1	NA
ASSYSRGTDEKLF	TRBV6-5	TRBJ1-4	once
ASSPETGEEDTEAF	TRBV5-6	TRBJ1-1	NA
ATSRDQGVRGNSYEQY	TRBV15	TRBJ2-7	NA
ASSLGLGISYNEQF	TRBV7-2	TRBJ2-1	NA
ASSVGSETYEQY	TRBV9	TRBJ2-7	few
ATSRGQGGGTDTQY	TRBV15	TRBJ2-3	NA
AWSVIDGGTYGYT	TRBV30	TRBJ1-2	NA
ASSEYGGQGAGETQY	TRBV25-1	TRBJ2-5	NA
ASSQVQQGIYGYT	TRBV4-2	TRBJ1-2	few
ASSPGTGALYEQY	TRBV18	TRBJ2-7	NA
ASSGTSGRAHTGELF	TRBV27	TRBJ2-2	NA
ASSGGAKDTQY	TRBV5-1	TRBJ2-3	once
ASSVDQGPYEQY	TRBV9	TRBJ2-7	NA
ASTNPDYGYT	TRBV11-2	TRBJ1-2	NA
ASSFRVRETQY	TRBV5-8	TRBJ2-5	NA
ASSPVGDPGGQY	TRBV5-5	TRBJ2-7	NA
ASSPTSGGTYEQY	TRBV7-2	NA	NA
ASSVEGGGEQY	TRBV9	TRBJ2-7	NA